These T cell receptor beta chains were read from a single sample in a study of T cell responses to AZD1222 COVID-19 vaccine. Data came from immunoSEQ multiplex PCR; TCRdb stores just in-frame clones and leaves some out. The sample carries approximately 99,000 clones, roughly nine tenths recorded once. The material sequenced was peripheral blood, taken on day 0 of AZD1222 vaccination. The receptors were gathered from an adult in good health. Each CDR3 is given with its conserved first and last residue. The D gene is left open where the match is weak. The size entry is marked missing in some rows and otherwise reads once, few, many or a size class.

J gene,D gene,clone size,V gene,CDR3 protein,CDR3 DNA
TRBJ2-3,-,-,TRBV30,CALEMTDTQYF,TGTGCCTTGGAAATGACAGATACGCAGTATTTT
TRBJ2-7,TRBD1,few,TRBV6-4,CANRDSIYEQYF,TGTGCCAATCGGGACAGCATCTACGAGCAGTACTTC
TRBJ2-7,TRBD2,-,TRBV4-1,CASSQGSSGGYEQYF,TGCGCCAGCAGCCAAGGATCTAGCGGGGGCTACGAGCAGTACTTC
TRBJ1-1,TRBD1,-,TRBV25-1,CASSERGTDEAFF,TGTGCCAGCAGTGAAAGGGGGACAGACGAAGCTTTCTTT
TRBJ2-1,TRBD1,-,TRBV14,CASSQKGQVEQFF,TGTGCCAGCAGCCAAAAGGGACAGGTCGAGCAGTTCTTC
TRBJ1-6,-,-,TRBV6-2/TRBV6-3,CASSFSGTGRSPLHF,TGTGCCAGCAGTTTTTCGGGAACCGGGCGGTCACCCCTCCACTTT
TRBJ1-1,-,-,TRBV5-4,CASSSGTSGTEAFF,TGTGCCAGCAGCTCGGGGACGTCTGGTACTGAAGCTTTCTTT
TRBJ1-1,-,-,TRBV2,CASSARAQNTEAFF,TGTGCCAGCAGTGCGAGGGCTCAGAACACTGAAGCTTTCTTT
TRBJ2-7,-,-,TRBV6-1,CASSEDRQQYF,TGTGCCAGCAGTGAAGACAGACAGCAGTACTTC
TRBJ1-1,-,-,TRBV7-3,CASSRTVNTEAFF,TGTGCCAGCAGCCGGACAGTGAACACTGAAGCTTTCTTT
TRBJ1-5,-,once,TRBV4-1,CASSQGDSNQPQHF,TGCGCCAGCAGCCAAGGGGACAGCAATCAGCCCCAGCATTTT
TRBJ1-1,-,-,TRBV19,CASSQRQGGSNTEAFF,TGTGCCAGTAGCCAACGTCAAGGGGGGTCGAACACTGAAGCTTTCTTT
TRBJ1-2,-,-,TRBV19,CASNPGYGYTF,TGTGCCAGCAACCCGGGATATGGCTACACCTTC
TRBJ1-5,-,-,TRBV5-6,CASSPGTENQPQHF,TGTGCCAGCAGCCCCGGGACGGAAAATCAGCCCCAGCATTTT
TRBJ2-3,-,-,TRBV30,CAWSRTSTDTQYF,TGTGCCTGGAGTAGAACTAGCACAGATACGCAGTATTTT
TRBJ2-7,-,-,TRBV13,CASSPRGYYEQYF,TGTGCCAGCAGCCCAAGGGGCTACTACGAGCAGTACTTC
TRBJ1-2,TRBD1,-,TRBV2,CASTGTVLGYTF,TGTGCCAGCACCGGGACAGTCCTCGGCTACACCTTC
TRBJ2-1,TRBD1,-,TRBV6-5,CASSYEGARNEQFF,TGTGCCAGCAGTTACGAGGGGGCACGCAATGAGCAGTTCTTC